This T cell receptor beta chain derives from a study of OX40 agonist ivuxolimab in advanced cancers. Study-level information: At 0.01 to 10 mg/kg, ivuxolimab was administered intravenously to patients every 2 weeks.

Clones were sequenced by immunoSEQ multiplex PCR, and TCRdb holds only the in-frame ones, with some missing. The table includes approximately 68,000 clones, roughly 84% detected once. Blood draws occurred at baseline, cycle 4 day 1, and cycle 7 day 1. From germline, CDR1 is SEHNR and CDR2 FQNEAQ (reference sequence). Germline trimming cut 5 bases from V and 11 bases from J; bases unmatched to any gene: 11. The CDR3 consists of 13 residues. The study, taken as a whole, reports: Part of the nonresponder group also had normalized T-cell clonal expansion that was low. Expanded peripheral T cell antigen specificity was not determined.

The sample holds one count of this clone. Its antigen is unknown. The receptor comes from an adult with an advanced solid tumor such as melanoma, head and neck, liver or kidney cancer. The chain has TRBV7-9 and TRBJ1-1, with TRBD1 matching over 7 bases. The material sequenced was CD4+ or CD8+ T cells sorted from blood, taken in a trial of the OX40 agonist ivuxolimab. The chain's CDR3 is CASSLDRVDRAFF. CDR3 in DNA: TGTGCCAGCAGCCTTGACAGGGTAGATCGGGCTTTCTTT.